This is a list of T cell receptor beta chains from one sample in a study of T cell responses to AZD1222 COVID-19 vaccine. Data came from immunoSEQ multiplex PCR; TCRdb stores just in-frame clones and leaves some out. The data hold around 100,000 clones, with around 82% observed a single time. The sequenced sample was peripheral blood, obtained on day 0 of AZD1222 vaccination. The receptor set was obtained from an adult in good health. The CDR3 runs from the conserved cysteine through the conserved F or W. A D gene is named only where the DNA matches it firmly. Expanded clones are given a class, and other clones once, few, many or no size at all.

CDR3 length,V gene,D gene,J gene,clone size,CDR3 DNA,CDR3 protein
15,TRBV11-3,TRBD1,TRBJ2-2,.,TGTGCCAGCAGCCAGGGACAGTCCAACACCGGGGAGCTGTTTTTT,CASSQGQSNTGELFF
17,TRBV6-2/TRBV6-3,.,TRBJ2-6,.,TGTGCCAGCAGTTACTCGATTGCCGGGAATGGGGCCAACGTCCTGACTTTC,CASSYSIAGNGANVLTF
16,TRBV30,TRBD1,TRBJ2-2,few,TGTGCCTGGAGTGGGCTCGGGACAGTGAACACCGGGGAGCTGTTTTTT,CAWSGLGTVNTGELFF
12,TRBV5-6,.,TRBJ2-7,.,TGTGCCAGCAGCGTGACAGACTACGAGCAGTACTTC,CASSVTDYEQYF
15,TRBV15,.,TRBJ1-1,.,TGTGCCACCAGCAGAGTGTTTTTGGGGTTGGCTGAAGCTTTCTTT,CATSRVFLGLAEAFF
12,TRBV21-1,.,TRBJ1-3,once,TGTGCCAGCAGCAAAGAAGGGGACACCATATATTTT,CASSKEGDTIYF
13,TRBV12-3/TRBV12-4,.,TRBJ1-5,.,TGTGCCAGCAGTTTAGCTCAAGATCAGCCCCAGCATTTT,CASSLAQDQPQHF
14,TRBV18,TRBD2,TRBJ2-4,.,TGTGCCAGCTCACCGGGGACTATCGAAAACATTCAGTACTTC,CASSPGTIENIQYF
12,TRBV29-1,.,TRBJ1-5,.,TGCAGCGTAGGGCAGCTCAATCAGCCCCAGCATTTT,CSVGQLNQPQHF
16,TRBV3-1/TRBV3-2,.,TRBJ1-6,few,TGTGCCAGCAGCCAAGAAGTAGGGACAACGAATTCACCCCTCCACTTT,CASSQEVGTTNSPLHF
14,TRBV24-1,.,TRBJ2-2,.,TGTGCCACCAGTGACCTGTCGGTCACCGGGGAGCTGTTTTTT,CATSDLSVTGELFF
15,TRBV6-5,TRBD1,TRBJ1-4,.,TGTGCCAGCAGCCTACTCCAGGGGGTGGCTGAAAAACTGTTTTTT,CASSLLQGVAEKLFF
16,TRBV6-4,.,TRBJ2-3,.,TGTGCCAGCAGTGACAATACGTGGGGGGGCACAGATACGCAGTATTTT,CASSDNTWGGTDTQYF
14,TRBV6-5,TRBD1,TRBJ2-1,.,TGTGCCAGCAGTTACGGGACAGGGGTTGGAGAGCAGTTCTTC,CASSYGTGVGEQFF
14,TRBV18,TRBD1,TRBJ2-7,.,TGTGCCAGCTCACGGGGACAGGGGAGTGACGAGCAGTACTTC,CASSRGQGSDEQYF
12,TRBV28,.,TRBJ1-5,.,TGTGCCAGCAGCTCCGTCGGACAGCCCCAGCATTTT,CASSSVGQPQHF
12,TRBV7-8,.,TRBJ2-7,.,TGTGCCAGCAGCACCTGGTCCTCCGAGCAGTACTTC,CASSTWSSEQYF
14,TRBV3-1/TRBV3-2,TRBD1,TRBJ1-1,.,TGTGCCAGCAGCCAAGATGGCCAGGGGGGTGAAGCTTTCTTT,CASSQDGQGGEAFF
13,TRBV21-1,.,TRBJ2-3,.,TGTGCCAGCAGCAAACCCATCCTGCATACGCAGTATTTT,CASSKPILHTQYF
15,TRBV19,TRBD1,TRBJ2-1,.,TGTGCCAGTAGTTCACAGGGGGCTCTTACCTATGAGCAGTTCTTC,CASSSQGALTYEQFF
14,TRBV10-3,.,TRBJ1-2,.,TGTGCCATCAGTCCCCCGGTGGGGGATTATGGCTACACCTTC,CAISPPVGDYGYTF
16,TRBV28,TRBD1,TRBJ1-5,.,TGTGCCAGCAGTTCCACACAGGGGGCGCGAAATCAGCCCCAGCATTTT,CASSSTQGARNQPQHF
15,TRBV19,TRBD1,TRBJ1-5,.,TGTGCCACTGACAGGGGGCGACCTCAGAACGAGCCCCAGCATTTT,CATDRGRPQNEPQHF
13,TRBV10-3,.,TRBJ1-2,once,TGTGCCATCAGTGAGTCGGGAACAAATGGCTACACCTTC,CAISESGTNGYTF
12,TRBV7-9,.,TRBJ2-1,.,TGTGCCAGCAGCTTCCACAACAATGAGCAGTTCTTC,CASSFHNNEQFF
15,TRBV5-4,.,TRBJ2-3,.,TGTGCCAGCAGCCAGGACCAGAGGAGCACAGATACGCAGTATTTT,CASSQDQRSTDTQYF
14,TRBV5-1,TRBD1,TRBJ1-1,.,TGCGCCAGCAGCTTGGGACAGGGCGGTACTGAAGCTTTCTTT,CASSLGQGGTEAFF
14,TRBV2,.,TRBJ1-5,.,TGTGCCAGCAGTGCCATTGGGGGCAATCAGCCCCAGCATTTT,CASSAIGGNQPQHF
17,TRBV5-8,.,TRBJ1-1,.,TGTGCCAGCAGCTTGGTCAAAGGGGCTGGTTTAGGCACTGAAGCTTTCTTT,CASSLVKGAGLGTEAFF
14,TRBV19,.,TRBJ2-7,.,TGTGCCAGTAGTAGTCAACTCTTCTCCTACGAGCAGTACTTC,CASSSQLFSYEQYF
13,TRBV30,.,TRBJ1-5,many,TGTGCCTGGAACCGGAACGGCAATCAGCCCCAGCATTTT,CAWNRNGNQPQHF
15,TRBV28,.,TRBJ1-4,.,TGTGCCTCGCAGTCGCCCCGTGGAACTAATGAAAAACTGTTTTTT,CASQSPRGTNEKLFF
13,TRBV7-2,.,TRBJ2-7,.,TGTGCCAGCAGCTTAGCGTGGCGGGAAGAGCAGTACTTC,CASSLAWREEQYF
15,TRBV29-1,TRBD2,TRBJ2-2,once,TGCAGCGTTGCGGAGGCGGGAGGCTACACCGGGGAGCTGTTTTTT,CSVAEAGGYTGELFF
17,TRBV5-1,TRBD1,TRBJ1-3,.,TGCGCCAGCGCGGCAAATCAGGGGGCGCAGGGTGGAAACACCATATATTTT,CASAANQGAQGGNTIYF
18,TRBV6-1,TRBD1,TRBJ2-2,few,TGTGCCAGCAGTGAAACCCAGGACAGGGGAAGATTTACCGGGGAGCTGTTTTTT,CASSETQDRGRFTGELFF
15,TRBV27,.,TRBJ1-2,.,TGTGCCAGCAGTTCCCCCGACATGGCTAACTATGGCTACACCTTC,CASSSPDMANYGYTF
15,TRBV28,TRBD1,TRBJ1-5,few,TGTGCCAGCAGCCCGACAGGGGGCCTCAATCAGCCCCAGCATTTT,CASSPTGGLNQPQHF
15,TRBV6-5,.,TRBJ1-1,.,TGTGCCAGCTCTCCCGGGGGATCCTCGAACACTGAAGCTTTCTTT,CASSPGGSSNTEAFF
15,TRBV7-2,.,TRBJ2-2,once,TGTGCCAGCAGCCTAGGGACCGTTCGGGCCGGGGAGCTGTTTTTT,CASSLGTVRAGELFF
14,TRBV6-6,TRBD1,TRBJ2-1,.,TGTGCCAGCAGTAGCGGACAGGGGAGGAATGAGCAGTTCTTC,CASSSGQGRNEQFF
16,TRBV7-8,.,TRBJ1-2,.,TGTGCCAGCAGCTTAGGATGGGCGGACCCTAACTATGGCTACACCTTC,CASSLGWADPNYGYTF
15,TRBV2,TRBD2,TRBJ2-1,.,TGTGCCAGCAGTGAAGCGACTAGCGGGAGCCATGAGCAGTTCTTC,CASSEATSGSHEQFF
15,TRBV9,TRBD1,TRBJ2-7,.,TGTGCCAGCGGCGGTTTGTCAGGGGGCCGCGGTGAGCAGTACTTC,CASGGLSGGRGEQYF